A single sample gave rise to the 22 T cell receptor beta chains below, sequenced in a study of human T cells and chemical hapten exposure. The sample's time point: patch test 3, about 24 weeks after DPC sensitization. Treatment described: therapeutic diphenylcyclopropenone sensitization with weekly scalp DPC. TCRdb re-called the RACE reads with MiXCR, one entry per CDR3 protein. The table has over 55,000 distinct CDR3 sequences, 11% seen once; the top ten hold roughly 1.4%. Sequencing was performed on whole blood, taken in connection with sensitization to the hapten diphenylcyclopropenone (DPC). The receptor set was obtained from a woman in her forties or fifties with alopecia areata. Some clones in this sample may be carry-over from other donors' samples.

The sample holds a few counts of this clonotype. The chain uses TRBV7-2 and TRBJ2-7; D is tentatively TRBD1 or TRBD2 (6 bases each). CDR1 and CDR2 (germline): SGHTA, FQGNSA. Trimming took 6 bases from V and 4 from J, leaving 13 bases between them. This CDR3 has 13 amino acids. The CDR3 nucleotides are TGTGCCAGCAGAGGGAGGCAGGGGTACGAGCAGTACTTC. Translating it yields CASRGRQGYEQYF.

This clonotype was detected ten times or more. The chain joins TRBV5-4 to TRBJ1-1; TRBD1 might be the D (5 bases). The CDR3 has 15 residues. The germline V gene has CDR1 SGHNT and CDR2 YYREEE (reference sequence). Deletions cut 2 bases from V and 8 bases from J, with 19 bases between. CDR3 nucleotides: TGTGCCAGCAGCTTTTCGGGGGAAGCTCAGGGCGAAGCTTTCTTT. Residues: CASSFSGEAQGEAFF.

The CDR3 coding sequence is TGTGCCAGCAGGAGAACCAGCCGCAACGTCCTGACTTTC. This codes for CASRRTSRNVLTF. The chain is built from TRBV6-2 or TRBV6-3 and TRBJ2-6; no firm D call. Germline V gene data show CDR1 as MNHEY and CDR2 as SVGEGT. This CDR3 comprises 13 residues. The V end lost 6 bases, the J end lost 9 bases, and 12 bases lay between the germline ends.

This clonotype was seen repeatedly, ten times or more. The rearrangement links TRBV18 to TRBJ1-3, with TRBD1 matching 7 bases. The germline gives CDR1 KGHSH, CDR2 LQKENI. This CDR3 has 16 amino acids. V lost 4 bases and J lost 3; bases outside the gene matches: 9. The chain's CDR3 is CASSHTGTEDGNTIYF. The CDR3 DNA reads TGTGCCAGCTCACACACCGGGACAGAAGATGGAAACACCATATATTTT.

V usage is TRBV6-5 and J usage is TRBJ2-4; a possible D gene is TRBD2 (5 bases). The CDR3 loop spans 13 amino acids. CDR1 and CDR2 from the germline V gene are MNHEY and SVGAGI. The V end was cut by 4 bases, the J end by 3 bases, with 7 bases between. CDR3 DNA: TGTGCCAGCAGTTCCCGGGACAAAAACATTCAGTACTTC. Its protein product is CASSSRDKNIQYF.

The rearrangement links TRBV19 to TRBJ1-5, with no clear D. Germline CDR1 LNHDA, CDR2 SQIVND (reference sequence). This CDR3 is built from 14 residues. V lost 7 bases and J 0 bases, leaving 10 bases between the germline ends. CDR3 region: CASNNRYSNQPQHF. The DNA of the CDR3 is TGTGCCAGTAACAACCGGTATAGCAATCAGCCCCAGCATTTT.

V is TRBV28 and J is TRBJ1-2; D might be TRBD1 (5 bases). CDR3 length: 15 residues. Trimming removed 5 bases at V and 5 bases at J, with 18 bases between. Germline loops: CDR1 MDHEN, CDR2 SYDVKM. This CDR3 reads CASSPGVWGEYGYTF. The CDR3 nucleotides are TGTGCCAGCAGTCCTGGAGTCTGGGGCGAGTATGGCTACACCTTC.

This clonotype was observed at least ten times. The chain combines TRBV7-9 with TRBJ2-7; 8 positions match TRBD1. Losses at the gene ends were 5 bases for V and 5 bases for J; bases not matched to a gene: 8. The CDR3 length is 14 residues. Per the germline V gene, CDR1 is SEHNR and CDR2 is FQNEAQ (reference sequence). DNA for the CDR3: TGTGCCAGCAGCCGGACAGGGTATGTCGACGAGCAGTACTTC. It encodes CASSRTGYVDEQYF.

At least ten counts were recorded for this clonotype. The chain joins TRBV25-1 to TRBJ2-6; D is ambiguous. The CDR3 spans 14 residues. Germline V CDR1 and CDR2: MGHDK, SYGVNS. Trimming took 5 bases from V and 2 from J, leaving 7 bases between them. CDR3 sequence reads: CASSLSTGANVLTF. The CDR3 nucleotides are TGTGCCAGCAGTCTCTCGACTGGGGCCAACGTCCTGACTTTC.

The chain links TRBV18 to TRBJ1-1, with D uncertain. The germline CDR1 and CDR2 sequences are KGHSH and LQKENI. The CDR3 sequence is 14 residues long. Trimming stripped 1 base from V and 4 bases from J, with 10 bases between. As DNA, the CDR3 is TGTGCCAGCTCACCACAAGATAGTAGCACTGAAGCTTTCTTT. Its translation is CASSPQDSSTEAFF.

This clonotype was detected a few times. The rearrangement links TRBV9 to TRBJ2-7, with a weak D call TRBD2 (5 bases). Germline-derived CDR1 and CDR2 are SGDLS and YYNGEE. The CDR3 runs 15 residues. The V end was cut by 4 bases, the J end by 5 bases, with 19 bases between. CDR3 protein: CASSPGRGSRHEQYF. CDR3 in DNA: TGTGCCAGCAGCCCCGGTCGAGGGAGTCGCCACGAGCAGTACTTC.

This clonotype was detected many times. The chain joins TRBV11-2 to TRBJ2-7; D gene uncertain. V was trimmed by 1 base and J by 2 bases, leaving 6 bases between them. The length of the CDR3 is 13 residues. The V gene's germline CDR1 is SGHAT and CDR2 FQNNGV. The CDR3 here is CASSLGITYEQYF. The DNA of the CDR3 is TGTGCCAGCAGCTTAGGGATAACCTACGAGCAGTACTTC.

The J gene is TRBJ1-3, the V gene TRBV7-6; D gene unclear. Deletions cut 2 bases from V and 1 base from J, with 6 bases between. The CDR3 runs 14 residues. The germline V gene encodes CDR1 SGHVS and CDR2 FNYEAQ. For the CDR3, the DNA is TGTGCCAGCAGCTTATCAAGTTCTGGAAACACCATATATTTT. Amino acids: CASSLSSSGNTIYF.

The sample holds a few counts of this clonotype. The rearrangement joins TRBV13 to TRBJ2-2; 13 bases agree with TRBD2. The CDR3 is 18 residues long. Trimming cost V 5 bases and J 1 base; bases outside gene matches: 7. The germline gives CDR1 PRHDT, CDR2 FYEKMQ (reference sequence). CDR3 in amino acids: CASSPGLAGAGNTGELFF. CDR3 nucleotide sequence: TGTGCCAGCAGCCCCGGACTAGCGGGAGCGGGGAACACCGGGGAGCTGTTTTTT.

At least ten counts were recorded for this clonotype. This chain connects TRBV6-5 to TRBJ2-7; perhaps TRBD1 as D (6 bases). CDR1 is MNHEY, CDR2 SVGAGI, per germline. The CDR3 consists of 15 residues. V shed 6 bases and J shed 9 bases, with 24 bases lying between them. The CDR3 region has the DNA TGTGCCAGCAGCCTAGGGCAGGGGCAAAATCGGCGGCAGTACTTC. It is translated as CASSLGQGQNRRQYF.

This clonotype has at least ten counts. The chain is built from TRBV18 and TRBJ1-5; D call uncertain. Trimming left V 0 bases short and J 4 bases short, with 13 bases between. The CDR3 has 16 amino acids. From germline, CDR1 is KGHSH and CDR2 LQKENI. DNA of the CDR3: TGTGCCAGCTCACCACCGAACAGAACCCCTAATCAGCCCCAGCATTTT. Translating gives CASSPPNRTPNQPQHF.

The V gene is TRBV7-9, the J gene TRBJ2-5; D is perhaps TRBD1 or TRBD2 (6 bases each). The CDR3 spans 15 residues. Germline assignment: CDR1 SEHNR and CDR2 FQNEAQ (reference sequence). V gave up 5 bases and J gave up 1 base, with 14 bases separating them. CDR3 sequence: CASSRTGAIQETQYF. Here the CDR3 DNA reads TGTGCCAGCAGCCGCACGGGGGCTATCCAAGAGACCCAGTACTTC.

This clonotype was counted at least ten times. The gene calls are TRBV28 and TRBJ2-7; D is possibly TRBD1 (7 bases). The CDR3 totals 14 residues. Per germline, CDR1 MDHEN and CDR2 SYDVKM. V gave up 7 bases and J gave up 0 bases, with 13 bases separating them. For the CDR3, the DNA is TGTGCCAGCACCCCAGGGGGGAGCTCCTACGAGCAGTACTTC. Protein sequence: CASTPGGSSYEQYF.

This clonotype was counted many times. The chain employs TRBV7-2 and TRBJ1-2; 7 nucleotides agree with TRBD1. The CDR3 runs 13 residues. V dropped 1 base and J dropped 4; count of bases not matched to a gene: 0. CDR1 is SGHTA, CDR2 FQGNSA, per germline. CDR3 coding DNA: TGTGCCAGCAGCTTAGGGACAGGCTATGGCTACACCTTC. Translation gives CASSLGTGYGYTF.

This clonotype was counted between two and nine times. V and J are TRBV12-3 or TRBV12-4 and TRBJ1-2; no definite D call. The CDR3 runs 12 residues. Trimming pared 3 bases from V and 6 bases from J, leaving 8 bases between. The CDR3 DNA follows: TGTGCCAGCAGTTTCGGAACGCATGGCTACACCTTC. This gives the protein CASSFGTHGYTF.

The chain has TRBV4-3 and TRBJ1-2, with D perhaps matching TRBD1 (5 bases). CDR3 length: 16 residues. CDR1 LGHNA and CDR2 YSLEER come from the germline V gene. Trimming pared 9 bases from V and 0 bases from J, leaving 20 bases between. CDR3 amino acids: CASRRDHSVTNYGYTF. Here the CDR3 DNA reads TGCGCCAGTAGAAGGGACCACTCCGTGACTAACTATGGCTACACCTTC.

The chain uses TRBV2 and TRBJ2-3, with TRBD2 matching 13 bases. Germline V lookup: CDR1 SNHLY, CDR2 FYNNEI. With 5 bases clipped from V and 1 base from J, the junction kept 12 bases outside the gene matches. This CDR3 is 19 amino acids long. CDR3 sequence (DNA): TGTGCCAGCAGTACACCGGGACTAGCGGGAACGATAGGCACAGATACGCAGTATTTT. This sequence encodes CASSTPGLAGTIGTDTQYF. The full variable domain, with the rest looked up from reference TRBV2 and TRBJ2-3, is EPEVTQTPSHQVTQMGQEVILRCVPISNHLYFYWYRQILGQKVEFLVSFYNNEISEKSEIFDDQFSVERPDGSNFTLKIRSTKLEDSAMYFCASSTPGLAGTIGTDTQYFGPGTRLTVL.